Listed below are T cell receptor beta chains from one sample, sequenced in a study of beta chain features in type 1 diabetes. The table came from immunoSEQ multiplex PCR; TCRdb's copy has only in-frame clones and leaves some out. The table records roughly 380,000 clones, about 19% of them present only once. Sequenced material: naive CD4+ T cells from blood. These receptor sequences come from a woman aged 18-29 years in good health. Each CDR3 is given with its conserved first and last residue. The order of the fields is V gene, J gene, D gene, clone size, CDR3 protein, CDR3 DNA. A D gene is named only where the DNA matches it firmly. The size entry is marked missing in some rows and otherwise reads once, few, many or a size class.

v_gene: TRBV29-1
j_gene: TRBJ1-1
d_gene: -
abundance: few
CDR3aa: CSVGYQNTEAFF
CDR3nt: TGCAGCGTCGGTTACCAGAACACTGAAGCTTTCTTT

v_gene: TRBV2
j_gene: TRBJ2-7
d_gene: TRBD2
abundance: -
CDR3aa: CATSPAVLAGEQYF
CDR3nt: TGTGCCACCAGCCCCGCAGTGCTAGCGGGAGAGCAGTACTTC

v_gene: TRBV25-1
j_gene: TRBJ2-1
d_gene: TRBD2
abundance: few
CDR3aa: CASSEPGGTDYNEQFF
CDR3nt: TGTGCCAGCAGTGAACCGGGGGGGACCGACTACAATGAGCAGTTCTTC

v_gene: TRBV9
j_gene: TRBJ1-1
d_gene: -
abundance: few
CDR3aa: CASSVVRDTEAFF
CDR3nt: TGTGCCAGCAGCGTGGTCAGGGACACTGAAGCTTTCTTT

v_gene: TRBV10-3
j_gene: TRBJ1-2
d_gene: TRBD1
abundance: few
CDR3aa: CAISPGQGAGYGYTF
CDR3nt: TGTGCCATCAGTCCCGGACAGGGGGCAGGCTATGGCTACACCTTC

v_gene: TRBV9
j_gene: TRBJ2-3
d_gene: -
abundance: -
CDR3aa: CASSVEPGTDTQYF
CDR3nt: TGTGCCAGCAGCGTAGAACCGGGAACAGATACGCAGTATTTT

v_gene: TRBV30
j_gene: TRBJ2-7
d_gene: TRBD1
abundance: -
CDR3aa: CAWKPWTGSYEQYF
CDR3nt: TGTGCCTGGAAACCCTGGACAGGGAGCTACGAGCAGTACTTC

v_gene: TRBV4-1
j_gene: TRBJ2-7
d_gene: TRBD1
abundance: -
CDR3aa: CASSQIGQGRDYEQYF
CDR3nt: TGCGCCAGCAGCCAAATTGGACAGGGCAGAGACTACGAGCAGTACTTC

v_gene: TRBV19
j_gene: TRBJ1-2
d_gene: TRBD1
abundance: few
CDR3aa: CASSIGGTANYGYTF
CDR3nt: TGTGCCAGTAGTATAGGAGGGACAGCAAACTATGGCTACACCTTC

v_gene: TRBV30
j_gene: TRBJ2-5
d_gene: -
abundance: few
CDR3aa: CAWSVMLATQYF
CDR3nt: TGTGCCTGGAGTGTGATGTTAGCGACCCAGTACTTC

v_gene: TRBV7-2
j_gene: TRBJ1-2
d_gene: -
abundance: -
CDR3aa: CASSLGYRGRTF
CDR3nt: TGTGCCAGCAGCTTAGGGTATAGGGGAAGGACCTTC

v_gene: TRBV30
j_gene: TRBJ1-5
d_gene: -
abundance: few
CDR3aa: CAWDLGSNQPQHF
CDR3nt: TGTGCCTGGGATCTAGGCAGCAATCAGCCCCAGCATTTT

v_gene: TRBV5-6
j_gene: TRBJ1-6
d_gene: -
abundance: -
CDR3aa: CASSSQGPPYPLHF
CDR3nt: TGTGCCAGCAGCTCGCAGGGGCCCCCCTACCCCCTCCACTTT

v_gene: TRBV4-2
j_gene: TRBJ2-3
d_gene: -
abundance: -
CDR3aa: CASSQDSNRPTDTQYF
CDR3nt: TGTGCCAGCAGCCAAGATTCGAACAGGCCCACAGATACGCAGTATTTT

v_gene: TRBV15
j_gene: TRBJ2-5
d_gene: TRBD1
abundance: -
CDR3aa: CATGTGFETQYF
CDR3nt: TGTGCCACCGGGACAGGGTTCGAGACCCAGTACTTC

v_gene: TRBV7-9
j_gene: TRBJ1-5
d_gene: -
abundance: once
CDR3aa: CAREVPHQPQHF
CDR3nt: TGTGCCAGGGAGGTCCCCCATCAGCCCCAGCATTTT

v_gene: TRBV2
j_gene: TRBJ2-2
d_gene: TRBD2
abundance: -
CDR3aa: CASKAGGYTGELFF
CDR3nt: TGTGCCAGCAAAGCGGGGGGGTACACCGGGGAGCTGTTTTTT

v_gene: TRBV6-5
j_gene: TRBJ2-5
d_gene: -
abundance: once
CDR3aa: CASSPTGYKTQYF
CDR3nt: TGTGCCAGCAGCCCCACAGGGTACAAGACCCAGTACTTC

v_gene: TRBV19
j_gene: TRBJ2-7
d_gene: -
abundance: -
CDR3aa: CASSTLSEGYEQYF
CDR3nt: TGTGCCAGTAGTACTCTTTCGGAGGGGTACGAGCAGTACTTC

v_gene: TRBV14
j_gene: TRBJ1-2
d_gene: -
abundance: -
CDR3aa: CASSQAGRALYGYTF
CDR3nt: TGTGCCAGCAGCCAAGCCGGCAGGGCCTTATATGGCTACACCTTC

v_gene: TRBV7-9
j_gene: TRBJ2-6
d_gene: -
abundance: -
CDR3aa: CASTLPGSGANVLTF
CDR3nt: TGTGCCAGCACACTCCCGGGCTCTGGGGCCAACGTCCTGACTTTC

v_gene: TRBV2
j_gene: TRBJ2-1
d_gene: TRBD1
abundance: -
CDR3aa: CASSENRGGNEQFF
CDR3nt: TGTGCCAGCAGTGAAAACAGGGGTGGCAATGAGCAGTTCTTC

v_gene: TRBV27
j_gene: TRBJ2-1
d_gene: TRBD2
abundance: -
CDR3aa: CASSPTSGRGPSAYNEQFF
CDR3nt: TGTGCCAGCAGTCCGACTAGCGGGAGGGGCCCCTCCGCCTACAATGAGCAGTTCTTC

v_gene: TRBV30
j_gene: TRBJ1-5
d_gene: -
abundance: few
CDR3aa: CAWSWEGGQPQHF
CDR3nt: TGTGCCTGGAGCTGGGAGGGAGGTCAGCCCCAGCATTTT

v_gene: TRBV30
j_gene: TRBJ2-5
d_gene: TRBD2
abundance: -
CDR3aa: CAWGDGRGGETQYF
CDR3nt: TGTGCCTGGGGGGACGGGAGGGGAGGAGAGACCCAGTACTTC

v_gene: TRBV9
j_gene: TRBJ2-3
d_gene: -
abundance: few
CDR3aa: CASSVDGSTDTQYF
CDR3nt: TGTGCCAGCAGCGTAGACGGGTCCACAGATACGCAGTATTTT

v_gene: TRBV19
j_gene: TRBJ1-6
d_gene: -
abundance: few
CDR3aa: CASSMTVSSPLHF
CDR3nt: TGTGCCAGTAGTATGACAGTCAGTTCACCCCTCCACTTT

v_gene: TRBV30
j_gene: TRBJ2-5
d_gene: TRBD1
abundance: -
CDR3aa: CAWSVPGGSQETQYF
CDR3nt: TGTGCCTGGAGTGTCCCAGGGGGCTCCCAAGAGACCCAGTACTTC

v_gene: TRBV5-1
j_gene: TRBJ2-5
d_gene: TRBD1
abundance: -
CDR3aa: CASSYAGTGGRETQYF
CDR3nt: TGCGCCAGCAGCTATGCCGGGACAGGGGGCCGAGAGACCCAGTACTTC